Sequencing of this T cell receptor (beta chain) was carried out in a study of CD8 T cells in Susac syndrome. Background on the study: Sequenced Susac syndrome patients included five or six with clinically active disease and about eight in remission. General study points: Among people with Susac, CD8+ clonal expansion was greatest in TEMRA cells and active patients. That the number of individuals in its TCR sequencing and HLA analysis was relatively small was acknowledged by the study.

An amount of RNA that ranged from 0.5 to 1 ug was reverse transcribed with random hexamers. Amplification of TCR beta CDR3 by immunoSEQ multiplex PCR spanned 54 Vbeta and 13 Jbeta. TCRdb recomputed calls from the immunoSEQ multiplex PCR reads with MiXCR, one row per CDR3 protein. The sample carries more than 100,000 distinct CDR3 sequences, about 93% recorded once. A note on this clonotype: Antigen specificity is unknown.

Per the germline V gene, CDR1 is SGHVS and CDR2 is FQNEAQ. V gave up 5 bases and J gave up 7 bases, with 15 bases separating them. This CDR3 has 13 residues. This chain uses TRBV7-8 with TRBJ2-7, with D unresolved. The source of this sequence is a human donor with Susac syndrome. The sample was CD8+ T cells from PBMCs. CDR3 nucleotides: TGTGCCAGCAGCCCGATTTCCTTTTGGGAGCAGTACTTC. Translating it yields CASSPISFWEQYF.